These T cell receptor beta chains were read from a single sample in a study of lymphopenia after photon versus proton radiotherapy. Libraries were prepared by immunoSEQ multiplex PCR; TCRdb keeps only in-frame clonotypes and omits some of them. The sample shows 39,000 or so clones, roughly 92% of them seen only once. Source: peripheral blood, taken from a patient treated with photon-based radiotherapy. The receptors stem from a man in his sixties with cholangiocarcinoma. The CDR3 runs from the conserved cysteine through the conserved F or W. Each record gives: clone size, J gene, V gene, D gene, CDR3 DNA, CDR3 protein. The D gene is left open where the match is weak. Not all rows give a size; the values are once, few, many and, for expanded clones, a class.

. TRBJ2-3 TRBV19 . TGTGCCAGTAGTATGGGGGTCAGCACAGATACGCAGTATTTT CASSMGVSTDTQYF
. TRBJ2-1 TRBV11-2 . TGTGCCAGCAGCCCGGGCTCATACAATGAGCAGTTCTTC CASSPGSYNEQFF
. TRBJ1-5 TRBV19 TRBD1 TGTGCCAGTAGAACTACAGGGGGCGTCAATCAGCCCCAGCATTTT CASRTTGGVNQPQHF
. TRBJ2-2 TRBV10-3 . TGTGCCATCAGTGAGTCCTCTATCGGGGAGCTGTTTTTT CAISESSIGELFF
. TRBJ2-3 TRBV5-1 TRBD1 TGCGCCAGCAGTCCAGACAGGGAAAGAACAGATACGCAGTATTTT CASSPDRERTDTQYF
. TRBJ1-1 TRBV6-5 . TGTGCCAGCAGTTACTACCGGCAGGACATGAACACTGAAGCTTTCTTT CASSYYRQDMNTEAFF
. TRBJ2-7 TRBV6-1 TRBD1 TGTGCCAGCAACCCCACCGGGACAGGGGGCTACGAGCAGTACTTC CASNPTGTGGYEQYF
once TRBJ2-1 TRBV5-6 TRBD2 TGTGCCAGCAGCCACCAACCACTAGCGGGGGCCTCCTACAATGAGCAGTTCTTC CASSHQPLAGASYNEQFF
. TRBJ2-7 TRBV28 TRBD2 TGTGCCAGCAGTCCCCCCTTACCCACTCAGCGGGATTCCTACGAGCAGTACTTC CASSPPLPTQRDSYEQYF
. TRBJ2-1 TRBV27 TRBD1 TGTGCCAGCAGTTTACGTGGACAGGACTACAATGAGCAGTTCTTC CASSLRGQDYNEQFF
. TRBJ2-1 TRBV5-6 . TGTGCCAGCAGCTTGGTATGGCAAAACAATGAGCAGTTCTTC CASSLVWQNNEQFF
. TRBJ2-1 TRBV2 . TGTGCCAGCACCTGGGCACAGGCGAACTACAATGAGCAGTTCTTC CASTWAQANYNEQFF
. TRBJ1-2 TRBV5-4 . TGTGCCAGCAGCTTGGCCGCCACAGCTAACTATGGCTACACCTTC CASSLAATANYGYTF
. TRBJ2-3 TRBV5-1 . TGCGCCAGCATGCGGGGAGATCGCACAGATACGCAGTATTTT CASMRGDRTDTQYF
. TRBJ2-7 TRBV4-2 . TGTGCCAGCAGCCAAGATCGCCTTAACGAGCAGTACTTC CASSQDRLNEQYF
. TRBJ1-4 TRBV11-2 TRBD1 TGTGCCAGCAGCTTTAGACAGGGTGGTAATGAAAAACTGTTTTTT CASSFRQGGNEKLFF
. TRBJ2-4 TRBV19 TRBD2 TGTGCCAGTAGTACGTTCGGGAGGGGAAAAAACATTCAGTACTTC CASSTFGRGKNIQYF
. TRBJ2-7 TRBV7-2 TRBD1 TGTGCCAGCAGCTTATCGGACAGGGGCTCCTACGAGCAGTACTTC CASSLSDRGSYEQYF
. TRBJ2-3 TRBV9 . TGTGCCAGCAGCGTAGGTGGACTAACAGGCACAGATACGCAGTATTTT CASSVGGLTGTDTQYF
. TRBJ2-7 TRBV7-9 TRBD1 TGTGCCAGCAGCGCCCGCCGGGACAGGGAATTGCACGAGCAGTACTTC CASSARRDRELHEQYF
. TRBJ2-4 TRBV2 . TGTGCCAGCAGTGAAGCAAGAGGGGATTTAGCCAAAAACATTCAGTACTTC CASSEARGDLAKNIQYF
. TRBJ2-7 TRBV28 . TGTGCCAGCAGTTTCTCCGGGACACCACCCTACGAGCAGTACTTC CASSFSGTPPYEQYF
. TRBJ2-6 TRBV14 TRBD1 TGTGCCAGCAGCCACCGACAGGGGACAAGCTCTGGGGCCAACGTCCTGACTTTC CASSHRQGTSSGANVLTF
. TRBJ1-4 TRBV27 . TGTGCCAGCAGTTTACGGGGATTTAGAGGCGAAAAACTGTTTTTT CASSLRGFRGEKLFF
. TRBJ2-6 TRBV2 . TGTGCCAGCACGGTCCGGGGGTTCCTAAACTCTGGGGCCAACGTCCTGACTTTC CASTVRGFLNSGANVLTF
. TRBJ1-2 TRBV6-5 . TGTGCCAGCAGTTACCGACGGCGAACTAACTATGGCTACACCTTC CASSYRRRTNYGYTF
. TRBJ2-1 TRBV19 TRBD1 TGTGCCACCCCACAGGACAGGTACAATGAGCAGTTCTTC CATPQDRYNEQFF
. TRBJ1-2 TRBV28 . TGTGCCAGCACTCACCAGAAGGGTCGGAAACTTAAGGACTATGGCTACACCTTC CASTHQKGRKLKDYGYTF
. TRBJ2-6 TRBV7-9 TRBD1 TGTGCCAGCAGCCCCACAGGGGTTGGCCACTCGTCCGGGGCCAACGTCCTGACTTTC CASSPTGVGHSSGANVLTF
. TRBJ2-5 TRBV19 TRBD1 TGTGCCAGTAGTATTCCGACAGGGAACGTGGAGACCCAGTACTTC CASSIPTGNVETQYF
. TRBJ2-7 TRBV6-5 . TGTGCCAGCAGCCCCGGGCGGAGGAGGTACTACGAGCAGTACTTC CASSPGRRRYYEQYF
. TRBJ2-3 TRBV28 . TGTGCCAGCAGTGCCTCCTTGAGATCAGATACGCAGTATTTT CASSASLRSDTQYF
. TRBJ2-1 TRBV28 . TGTGCCAGCAGTTTTACAGGGAGCTCCTACAATGAGCAGTTCTTC CASSFTGSSYNEQFF
once TRBJ2-1 TRBV9 TRBD2 TGTGCCAGCAGCTCGCGACTAGCCTCCTACAATGAGCAGTTCTTC CASSSRLASYNEQFF
once TRBJ1-2 TRBV2 . TGTGCCAGCAGTGGGTGGGGGGATGGCTACACCTTC CASSGWGDGYTF
once TRBJ1-5 TRBV6-6 TRBD1 TGTGCCAGCACGGCAGGGGGCGCAGGGCAGCCCCAGCATTTT CASTAGGAGQPQHF
. TRBJ2-4 TRBV6-5 . TGTGCCAGCAGCTCTTCGATGGAAAACATTCAGTACTTC CASSSSMENIQYF
. TRBJ1-5 TRBV28 . TGTGCCAGCAGTTTCATCCCCCCGGGGGCCGTTGGCAATCAGCCCCAGCATTTT CASSFIPPGAVGNQPQHF
. TRBJ1-2 TRBV27 . TGTGCCAGCAGTTTAGGGAGGCAATATGGCTACACCTTC CASSLGRQYGYTF
. TRBJ2-3 TRBV15 TRBD2 TGTGCCACCAGCAGAGATTTTTGGACAGGGTACGGGACTAGCGGACTCACAGATACGCAGTATTTT CATSRDFWTGYGTSGLTDTQYF
. TRBJ1-5 TRBV28 . TGTGCCAGCCAATTGCCAGGGAACAGCAATCAGCCCCAGCATTTT CASQLPGNSNQPQHF
. TRBJ2-3 TRBV18 TRBD1 TGTGCCAGCTCACCAAGACAGGGGTTGGCAGATACGCAGTATTTT CASSPRQGLADTQYF
. TRBJ2-7 TRBV27 TRBD1 TGTGCCAGCAATCCCCGGGGACAGGGATACGAGCAGTACTTC CASNPRGQGYEQYF
. TRBJ2-6 TRBV28 TRBD2 TGTGCCAGTCAGACTAGCGGGAGGCTTGGTGGGGCCAACGTCCTGACTTTC CASQTSGRLGGANVLTF
. TRBJ1-2 TRBV7-6 TRBD1 TGTGCCAGCAGGACAGGGGGAAACTACACCTTC CASRTGGNYTF
. TRBJ1-1 TRBV28 TRBD1 TGTGCCAGCAGGCCTTGGGACAGGGGGCCGGGGCCACAAGCTTTCTTT CASRPWDRGPGPQAFF
. TRBJ2-7 TRBV7-8 . TGTGCCAGCAGCTTAAGATTAGCGCCTCGGGACGAGCAGTACTTC CASSLRLAPRDEQYF
. TRBJ2-7 TRBV11-2 . TGTGCCAGCAGCTTAGAGGACCGGAGCTCCTACGAGCAGTACTTC CASSLEDRSSYEQYF
. TRBJ1-3 TRBV7-2 TRBD1 TGTGCCAGCAGCTTAGCCGGGACAGGGCTCCCAAACTCTGGAAACACCATATATTTT CASSLAGTGLPNSGNTIYF
few TRBJ1-1 TRBV21-1 . TGTGCCAGCACCCGGGCTGAAGCTTTCTTT CASTRAEAFF
. TRBJ2-1 TRBV2 . TGTGCCAGCACACCAGGGCAGCGGGCCTACAATGAGCAGTTCTTC CASTPGQRAYNEQFF
. TRBJ2-1 TRBV7-3 TRBD2 TGTGCCAGCAGTCGGTATGCGGGAGCTCGGGAGCAGTTCTTC CASSRYAGAREQFF
. TRBJ1-1 TRBV28 . TGTGCCAGCAGGAGGACAGCTGCTGAAGCTTTCTTT CASRRTAAEAFF